These 28 T cell receptor beta chains originate from one sample sequenced in a study of shared clonotypes between healthy human individuals. The protocol was immunoSEQ multiplex PCR, while the TCRdb copy is restricted to in-frame clones and leaves out a portion. This sample carries roughly 2,500,000 clones, roughly 93% of them seen once, and the ten largest clones take roughly 0.39%. Material: naive CD4+ T cells from PBMCs. Subset: CD45RA+ positively selected. Source of these receptors: a man between 18 and 35 years old in good health. Some clones in this sample may be carry-over from other donors' samples.

The chain is built from TRBV18 and TRBJ2-3, with 12 bases that match TRBD2. V shed 3 bases and J 5 bases; nucleotides not matched to a gene: 6. This CDR3 contains 16 residues. The germline V gene encodes CDR1 KGHSH and CDR2 LQKENI. DNA of the CDR3: TGTGCCAGCTCACCGCTAGCGGGAGGGCCGAAAGATACGCAGTATTTT. Its translation: CASSPLAGGPKDTQYF.

The rearrangement links TRBV27 to TRBJ1-1; possible D gene TRBD1, 6 bases. This CDR3 region has 13 residues. Between the trimmed V and J ends, which lost 1 base and 8 bases, there was a span of 11 bases. Germline V gene data show CDR1 as MNHEY and CDR2 as SMNVEV (reference sequence). CDR3 bases: TGTGCCAGCAGTTTATTATGGGGGACAGAAGCTTTCTTT. Amino acids: CASSLLWGTEAFF.

The V call is TRBV27, the J call TRBJ1-1, with D perhaps TRBD1 (5 bases). The CDR3 is 14 amino acids. CDR1 is MNHEY and CDR2 is SMNVEV in the germline V gene (reference sequence). Trimming removed 3 bases at V and 4 bases at J, with 12 bases between. The CDR3, as DNA: TGTGCCAGCAGTTTTGATACGGGACTCACTGAAGCTTTCTTT. Translation gives CASSFDTGLTEAFF.

The chain links TRBV11-3 to TRBJ2-2; TRBD1 aligns across 10 bases. V lost 5 bases to trimming and J lost 5 bases; unmatched junction nucleotides: 5. Germline-derived CDR1 and CDR2 are SGHNT and YENEEA. The CDR3 runs to 15 residues. The CDR3 region has the DNA TGTGCCAGCAGCCGACAGGGGGCTGGGACCGGGGAGCTGTTTTTT. It encodes CASSRQGAGTGELFF.

V is TRBV7-2 and J is TRBJ1-1; D not certain. The CDR3 runs to 12 residues. Germline CDR1 is SGHTA and CDR2 is FQGNSA. The V end was cut by 1 base, the J end by 5 bases, with 5 bases between. The CDR3 spells CASSLVETEAFF. CDR3 in DNA: TGTGCCAGCAGCTTAGTCGAGACTGAAGCTTTCTTT.

The chain recombines TRBV10-3 with TRBJ1-6; tentative D call: TRBD1 (5 bases). The CDR3 is made up of 16 amino acids. The germline V gene has CDR1 ENHRY and CDR2 SYGVKD. V lost 0 bases and J 7 bases, leaving 13 bases between the germline ends. Here the CDR3 reads CAISESAGGDNSPLHF. Here the CDR3 DNA reads TGTGCCATCAGTGAGTCTGCTGGGGGGGACAATTCACCCCTCCACTTT.

The V and J genes are TRBV9 and TRBJ1-1; D ambiguous. Trimming took off 4 bases at V and 1 base at J, with 8 bases between the two ends. CDR3 length: 13 residues. Germline CDR1 reads SGDLS; CDR2 reads YYNGEE. DNA for the CDR3: TGTGCCAGCAGCCCCCATGGGAACACTGAAGCTTTCTTT. Translation gives CASSPHGNTEAFF.

The gene calls are TRBV5-1 and TRBJ2-6; D is uncertain. The CDR3 loop spans 14 amino acids. Germline V gene data show CDR1 as SGHRS and CDR2 as YFSETQ. With 2 bases removed from V and 4 bases from J, the gap between germline ends came to 7 bases. The CDR3 loop reads CASSFGQGANVLTF. CDR3 coding DNA: TGCGCCAGCAGCTTTGGTCAGGGGGCCAACGTCCTGACTTTC.

J is TRBJ2-7 and V is TRBV7-8, with 8 bases identical to TRBD2. CDR1 is SGHVS, CDR2 FQNEAQ, per germline. This CDR3 spans 13 amino acids. V shed 7 bases and J 4 bases; nucleotides not matched to a gene: 6. The CDR3: CASKLAEKYEQYF. For the CDR3, the DNA is TGTGCCAGCAAACTAGCGGAAAAGTACGAGCAGTACTTC.

The chain uses TRBV6-5 and TRBJ2-2; 11 bases match TRBD1. Germline V gene sequence: CDR1 MNHEY, CDR2 SVGAGI. The length of the CDR3 is 16 residues. V lost 2 bases and J lost 4; bases outside the gene matches: 3. CDR3 DNA: TGTGCCAGCAGTTACGAAGGGACAGGGGGCACCGGGGAGCTGTTTTTT. This translates into CASSYEGTGGTGELFF.

In its sample, this clone was seen a few times. CDR3 DNA sequence: TGTGCCAGCAGCGTAGTGGGATGGGGGGAGCAGTTCTTC. Its translation is CASSVVGWGEQFF. The J gene is TRBJ2-1, the V gene TRBV9, with D tentatively TRBD1 or TRBD2 (5 bases each). V dropped 0 bases and J dropped 10 bases, with 11 bases sitting between them. The CDR3 contains 13 residues. The germline CDR1 and CDR2 sequences are SGDLS and YYNGEE.

The chain employs TRBV10-3 and TRBJ2-5; 8 nucleotides line up with TRBD1. Germline V gene sequence: CDR1 ENHRY, CDR2 SYGVKD. With 1 base clipped from V and 7 bases from J, the junction kept 8 bases outside the gene matches. The CDR3 covers 15 residues. CDR3 sequence (DNA): TGTGCCATCAGTGAGTGGGACAGGCGCGCAGGGACCCAGTACTTC. It yields the protein CAISEWDRRAGTQYF.

The chain is built from TRBV6-1 and TRBJ2-7; 7 nucleotides line up with TRBD1. The CDR3 length is 14 residues. Trimming at V came to 8 bases and at J to 2 bases, leaving 9 bases not matched to a gene. Per germline, CDR1 MNHNS and CDR2 SASEGT. The chain's CDR3 is CASGERGRTYEQYF. CDR3 nucleotide sequence: TGTGCCAGCGGGGAGAGGGGGCGAACCTACGAGCAGTACTTC.

As concerns this clone: The identical CDR3 is also encoded by other nucleotide sequences in the sample. V is TRBV28 and J is TRBJ2-7, with a possible D match to TRBD2 (5 bases). Germline CDR1 is MDHEN and CDR2 is SYDVKM. Deletions cut 5 bases from V and 4 bases from J, with 6 bases between. The CDR3 spans 11 residues. For the CDR3, the DNA is TGTGCCAGCAGTCCGGGGTACGAGCAGTACTTC. Its translation: CASSPGYEQYF.

A single count supports this clone. The V and J genes are TRBV19 and TRBJ1-2; 8 positions match TRBD1. The V gene's germline CDR1 is LNHDA and CDR2 SQIVND (reference sequence). This CDR3 is built from 14 residues. With 4 bases clipped from V and 8 bases from J, the junction kept 9 bases outside the gene matches. In nucleotides, the CDR3 is TGTGCCAGTAGTACCCTGGACAGGGTAGACGGCTACACCTTC. It specifies CASSTLDRVDGYTF.

With regard to this clone: Distinct nucleotide sequences in the sample also encode this CDR3. V and J are TRBV5-1 and TRBJ2-5; D might be TRBD2 (5 bases). Between the trimmed V and J ends, which lost 0 bases and 5 bases, there was a span of 11 bases. Germline assignment: CDR1 SGHRS and CDR2 YFSETQ. The CDR3 loop spans 14 amino acids. In DNA form, the CDR3 reads TGCGCCAGCAGCTTGGAGGGCTCGGGGGAGACCCAGTACTTC. It yields the protein CASSLEGSGETQYF.

The rearrangement links TRBV7-6 to TRBJ2-7; maybe TRBD1 (5 bases). This CDR3 has 14 amino acids. Trimming pared 2 bases from V and 0 bases from J, leaving 8 bases between. Germline lookup yields CDR1 SGHVS and CDR2 FNYEAQ. The DNA of the CDR3 is TGTGCCAGCAGCTTACAGACAGCCTCCTACGAGCAGTACTTC. Its translation: CASSLQTASYEQYF.

The chain employs TRBV5-1 and TRBJ2-7, with D possibly matching TRBD2 (5 bases). Germline assignment: CDR1 SGHRS and CDR2 YFSETQ. This CDR3 comprises 15 residues. The ends were cut back, 4 bases at V and 6 bases at J, with 20 bases in the middle. The CDR3, as DNA: TGCGCCAGCAGCGCTCACCGGGATAATCTGGGCGAGCAGTACTTC. Its translation is CASSAHRDNLGEQYF.

The J gene is TRBJ1-3, the V gene TRBV14; D not certain. V lost 0 bases, J lost 0 bases, and 9 bases lay in between. CDR1 and CDR2 (germline): SGHDN, FVKESK. The length of the CDR3 is 16 residues. The CDR3: CASSQDPFSSGNTIYF. Written as DNA, the CDR3 is TGTGCCAGCAGCCAAGATCCTTTCTCCTCTGGAAACACCATATATTTT. Together with reference TRBV14 and TRBJ1-3, the CDR3 gives the full variable domain: EAGVTQFPSHSVIEKGQTVTLRCDPISGHDNLYWYRRVMGKEIKFLLHFVKESKQDESGMPNNRFLAERTGGTYSTLKVQPAELEDSGVYFCASSQDPFSSGNTIYFGEGSWLTVV.

Written as DNA, the CDR3 is TGTGCCAGCAGTTATGTAGCGGGAGCTGACGAGCAGTACTTC. The encoded protein is CASSYVAGADEQYF. The chain couples TRBV6-6 to TRBJ2-7; 9 nucleotides align to TRBD2. CDR1 and CDR2 from the germline V gene are MNHNY and SVGAGI (reference sequence). Losses at the gene ends were 3 bases for V and 5 bases for J; bases not matched to a gene: 5. There are 14 residues in the CDR3.

This chain joins TRBV7-2 and TRBJ2-1; 11 nucleotides agree with TRBD2. After removal of 5 bases from V and 8 bases from J, the junction contained 8 bases not matched to a gene. This CDR3 has 15 residues. Germline V gene sequence: CDR1 SGHTA, CDR2 FQGNSA. CDR3 sequence: CASSPRLAGSYEQFF. Written as DNA, the CDR3 is TGTGCCAGCAGCCCCCGACTAGCGGGATCGTATGAGCAGTTCTTC.

The chain joins TRBV4-1 to TRBJ1-2, with unresolved D. V lost 1 base to trimming and J lost 5 bases, with 8 bases between them. The CDR3 totals 13 residues. CDR1 MGHRA and CDR2 YSYEKL come from the germline V gene. The DNA of the CDR3 is TGCGCCAGCAGCCAAGCCGCGTCGTATGGCTACACCTTC. Its protein is CASSQAASYGYTF.

The chain combines TRBV28 with TRBJ2-3; D uncertain. Germline CDR1 is MDHEN and CDR2 is SYDVKM. The CDR3 contains 15 residues. V was shortened by 6 bases and J by 0 bases, with 13 bases between the two germline ends. The DNA for the CDR3 is TGTGCCAGCAGACCTGCCTCCTCTAGCACAGATACGCAGTATTTT. Translated, it gives CASRPASSSTDTQYF.

The genes are TRBV5-1 and TRBJ2-5; D not resolved. The CDR3 length is 12 residues. Trimming took off 7 bases at V and 2 bases at J, with 9 bases between the two ends. Germline-derived CDR1 and CDR2 are SGHRS and YFSETQ. For the CDR3, the DNA is TGCGCCAGCGCCCCTGTACAAGAGACCCAGTACTTC. This gives the protein CASAPVQETQYF.

This clone was seen once. The chain uses TRBV4-1 and TRBJ2-4; TRBD1 agrees at 7 bases. CDR1 MGHRA and CDR2 YSYEKL come from the germline V gene. The CDR3 is 14 amino acids. V shed 1 base, J shed 6 bases, and the junction held 3 bases outside the gene matches. The CDR3 here is CASSQGQGINIQYF. The DNA for the CDR3 is TGCGCCAGCAGCCAAGGACAGGGCATAAACATTCAGTACTTC.

This clone was observed a single time. The chain combines TRBV27 with TRBJ1-2; 8 nucleotides match TRBD1. Germline-derived CDR1 and CDR2 are MNHEY and SMNVEV (reference sequence). The CDR3 runs 15 residues. Losses at the gene ends were 4 bases for V and 3 bases for J; bases not matched to a gene: 7. The CDR3 DNA reads as TGTGCCAGCAGTTCCCGCAGGGGGCGTCACTATGGCTACACCTTC. Its protein is CASSSRRGRHYGYTF.

This chain joins TRBV28 and TRBJ1-2, with D possibly TRBD1 on 5 matching bases. The CDR3 has 15 residues. Between the trimmed V and J ends, which lost 4 bases and 2 bases, there was a span of 14 bases. Germline CDR1 is MDHEN and CDR2 is SYDVKM. CDR3 nucleotide sequence: TGTGCCAGCAGTTCGGGACGGCCAGGCAACTATGGCTACACCTTC. Its protein is CASSSGRPGNYGYTF.

This chain links TRBV23-1 with TRBJ2-3; D may match TRBD1 or TRBD2 (5 bases each). TRBV23-1 qualifies as an ORF whose function is uncertain. The CDR3 totals 15 residues. Trimming removed 0 bases at V and 3 bases at J, with 10 bases between. CDR3 loop: CASSQSSEGTDTQYF. The CDR3 DNA follows: TGCGCCAGCAGTCAATCGAGTGAGGGGACAGATACGCAGTATTTT.